The sequence of this T cell receptor (beta chain) was determined in a study of immune heterogeneity within non-small cell lung tumors. TCRs were amplified from roughly 590 ng gDNA of bulk tumor per sample. Several biopsies per primary tumor were taken during surgery, spaced as far apart as possible. Undergoing curative surgery were patients whose non-small cell lung cancer was untreated and newly diagnosed. Amplification of TCR beta CDR3 was performed by multiplex PCR with 32 V and 13 J primers. TCRdb reprocessed the multiplex PCR reads with MiXCR, giving one entry per CDR3 protein. The sample includes several thousand distinct CDR3 sequences, 50% to 60% of them seen just once. Only a few counts were recorded for this clonotype. V lost 8 bases to trimming and J lost 4 bases, with 18 bases between them. Germline V lookup: CDR1 MNHEY, CDR2 SMNVEV (reference sequence). The CDR3 consists of 14 residues.

The sequencing input was lung tumor tissue. V gene TRBV27 combines with J gene TRBJ2-7, with a tentative D call TRBD1 (5 bases). The clonotype originates from a man aged 70 or older with non-small cell lung cancer. CDR3 bases: TGTGCCAGCGGGCTCAGGGCAGGGCCGTACGAGCAGTACTTC. Its protein product is CASGLRAGPYEQYF.